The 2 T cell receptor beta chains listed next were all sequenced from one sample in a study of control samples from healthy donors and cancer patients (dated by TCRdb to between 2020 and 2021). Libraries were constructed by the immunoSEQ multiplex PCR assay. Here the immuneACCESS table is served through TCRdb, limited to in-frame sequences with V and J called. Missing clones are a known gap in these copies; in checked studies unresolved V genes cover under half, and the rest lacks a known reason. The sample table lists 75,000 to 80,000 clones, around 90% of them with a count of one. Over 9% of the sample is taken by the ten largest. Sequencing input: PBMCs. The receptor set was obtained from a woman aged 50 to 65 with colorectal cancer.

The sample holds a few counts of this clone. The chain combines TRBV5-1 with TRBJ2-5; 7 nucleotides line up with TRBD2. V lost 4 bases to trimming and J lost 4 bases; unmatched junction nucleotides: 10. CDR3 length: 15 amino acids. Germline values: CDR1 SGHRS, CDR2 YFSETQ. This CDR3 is CASSTSGGGGETQYF. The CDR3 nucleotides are TGCGCCAGCAGCACCTCCGGCGGGGGAGGAGAGACCCAGTACTTC.

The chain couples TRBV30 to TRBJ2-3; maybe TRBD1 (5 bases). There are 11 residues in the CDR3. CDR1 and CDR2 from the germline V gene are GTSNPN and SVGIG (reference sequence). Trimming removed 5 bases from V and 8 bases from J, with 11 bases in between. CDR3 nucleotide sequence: TGTGCCTGGGGGGCGTCCCGTACGCAGTATTTT. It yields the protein CAWGASRTQYF. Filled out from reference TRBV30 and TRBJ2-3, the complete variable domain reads SQTIHQWPATLVQPVGSPLSLECTVEGTSNPNLYWYRQAAGRGLQLLFYSVGIGQISSEVPQNLSASRPQDRQFILSSKKLLLSDSGFYLCAWGASRTQYFGPGTRLTVL.